This T cell receptor beta chain was retrieved from a study of T cell repertoires in cytomegalovirus infection. Overall study context: HLA-B-restricted CMV epitopes that are well studied were used alongside recently identified HLA-C-restricted ones. Matching HLA type, along with CMV infection, was indicated by public TCR beta signatures.

The junction had 7 bases not matched to a gene; V was cut back by 2 bases and J by 8 bases. The CDR3 is made up of 15 amino acids. About this clonotype itself: Its antigen is still unknown.

TCRdb re-analysed the reads in MiXCR, keeping a single row per CDR3 protein. The sample has about 920,000 distinct CDR3 sequences; less than 35% are singletons. The receptor's source is a human donor in good health (CMV status not recorded). Some clones in this sample may be carry-over from other donors' samples. The J gene is TRBJ2-1, the V gene TRBV12-3 or TRBV12-4, with 9 bases fitting TRBD1. The sequences come from cultured CD8+ T cells from PBMCs, collected from culture after CMV antigen stimulation. The CDR3 sequence is CASSLRGTGRYEQFF. As DNA, the CDR3 is TGTGCCAGCAGTTTAAGAGGGACAGGGAGGTATGAGCAGTTCTTC.